The clone carrying this T cell receptor beta chain was picked up one time. Antigen unknown. Everyone who gave samples was a healthy Caucasian. TCRdb called the 5' RACE reads again in MiXCR, with one record for every CDR3 protein. The sample has about 530,000 distinct CDR3 sequences; roughly 15% are singletons. V lost 4 bases and J 0 bases, leaving 13 bases between the germline ends. This CDR3 is 16 amino acids long. CDR1 SGHRS and CDR2 YFSETQ come from the germline V gene. This record comes from a study of identical twins. Study-wide points: Cord blood's abundant beta clonotypes had fewer insertions, unlike memory repertoires. Conclusions rested on cross-sectional statistics rather than following the same donors.

These data were also filed under a second study, of yellow fever vaccine responses in identical twins. That study adds: Twins' vaccine T cell response reportedly seemed partly convergent, partly personalized.

The chain links TRBV5-1 to TRBJ2-2; D unresolved. This clonotype was obtained from a woman in her late teens or twenties in good health. The sample consisted of CD4+ T cells sorted from blood. The DNA of the CDR3 is TGCGCCAGCAGCGACTGCGCGCCGGCGAACACCGGGGAGCTGTTTTTT. Protein sequence: CASSDCAPANTGELFF. Combining the CDR3 with reference TRBV5-1 and TRBJ2-2 gives the whole variable domain KAGVTQTPRYLIKTRGQQVTLSCSPISGHRSVSWYQQTPGQGLQFLFEYFSETQRNKGNFPGRFSGRQFSNSRSEMNVSTLELGDSALYLCASSDCAPANTGELFFGEGSRLTVL.